This paragraph covers one T cell receptor beta chain sequence. Its specificity is unknown. PCR used 60 Vbeta primers and 13 Jbeta primers. The table came from immunoSEQ multiplex PCR; TCRdb's copy has only in-frame clones and leaves some out. The sample includes 150,000 or so clones, about 82% of them seen just once. The data originate from a study of cytomegalovirus exposure and HLA in healthy donors. Whole-study findings and limits: The likely explanation for a cluster of highly shared sequence variants was sequencing artifact. By a later analysis, the bulk of CMV-associated TCR beta chains appeared HLA-restricted.

Trimming stripped 1 base from V and 4 bases from J, with 8 bases between. Looked up from germline, CDR1 is SNHLY and CDR2 is FYNNEI. This CDR3 spans 14 amino acids. Every donor was a healthy person donating bone marrow. This TCR was recovered from a woman aged 18-29 years in good health and CMV-seronegative. The rearrangement uses TRBV2 and TRBJ2-4; weak D call: TRBD1 (6 bases). The sequenced sample consisted of PBMCs. CDR3 residues: CASSEGQAKNIQYF. The CDR3 coding sequence is TGTGCCAGCAGTGAAGGACAGGCAAAAAACATTCAGTACTTC.